This record concerns one T cell receptor beta chain sequence. This sample stems from a study of T cell changes during pregnancy in multiple sclerosis. V lost 0 bases and J 6 bases, leaving 11 bases between the germline ends. CDR3 length: 14 residues. CDR1 and CDR2 from the germline V gene are SGHKS and YYEKEE (reference sequence). Repertoires were generated with immunoSEQ multiplex PCR, while TCRdb's copy carries only in-frame clones and drops some. The table includes roughly 100,000 clones, 92% detected once. The V and J genes are TRBV5-5 and TRBJ2-3, with D perhaps TRBD2 (6 bases). This receptor was identified in a female donor with multiple sclerosis, enrolled in a pregnancy study. The material sequenced was peripheral blood, taken after pregnancy. The CDR3 DNA reads TGTGCCAGCAGCTTGGCCGGGGGAGGCGATACGCAGTATTTT. Protein: CASSLAGGGDTQYF.